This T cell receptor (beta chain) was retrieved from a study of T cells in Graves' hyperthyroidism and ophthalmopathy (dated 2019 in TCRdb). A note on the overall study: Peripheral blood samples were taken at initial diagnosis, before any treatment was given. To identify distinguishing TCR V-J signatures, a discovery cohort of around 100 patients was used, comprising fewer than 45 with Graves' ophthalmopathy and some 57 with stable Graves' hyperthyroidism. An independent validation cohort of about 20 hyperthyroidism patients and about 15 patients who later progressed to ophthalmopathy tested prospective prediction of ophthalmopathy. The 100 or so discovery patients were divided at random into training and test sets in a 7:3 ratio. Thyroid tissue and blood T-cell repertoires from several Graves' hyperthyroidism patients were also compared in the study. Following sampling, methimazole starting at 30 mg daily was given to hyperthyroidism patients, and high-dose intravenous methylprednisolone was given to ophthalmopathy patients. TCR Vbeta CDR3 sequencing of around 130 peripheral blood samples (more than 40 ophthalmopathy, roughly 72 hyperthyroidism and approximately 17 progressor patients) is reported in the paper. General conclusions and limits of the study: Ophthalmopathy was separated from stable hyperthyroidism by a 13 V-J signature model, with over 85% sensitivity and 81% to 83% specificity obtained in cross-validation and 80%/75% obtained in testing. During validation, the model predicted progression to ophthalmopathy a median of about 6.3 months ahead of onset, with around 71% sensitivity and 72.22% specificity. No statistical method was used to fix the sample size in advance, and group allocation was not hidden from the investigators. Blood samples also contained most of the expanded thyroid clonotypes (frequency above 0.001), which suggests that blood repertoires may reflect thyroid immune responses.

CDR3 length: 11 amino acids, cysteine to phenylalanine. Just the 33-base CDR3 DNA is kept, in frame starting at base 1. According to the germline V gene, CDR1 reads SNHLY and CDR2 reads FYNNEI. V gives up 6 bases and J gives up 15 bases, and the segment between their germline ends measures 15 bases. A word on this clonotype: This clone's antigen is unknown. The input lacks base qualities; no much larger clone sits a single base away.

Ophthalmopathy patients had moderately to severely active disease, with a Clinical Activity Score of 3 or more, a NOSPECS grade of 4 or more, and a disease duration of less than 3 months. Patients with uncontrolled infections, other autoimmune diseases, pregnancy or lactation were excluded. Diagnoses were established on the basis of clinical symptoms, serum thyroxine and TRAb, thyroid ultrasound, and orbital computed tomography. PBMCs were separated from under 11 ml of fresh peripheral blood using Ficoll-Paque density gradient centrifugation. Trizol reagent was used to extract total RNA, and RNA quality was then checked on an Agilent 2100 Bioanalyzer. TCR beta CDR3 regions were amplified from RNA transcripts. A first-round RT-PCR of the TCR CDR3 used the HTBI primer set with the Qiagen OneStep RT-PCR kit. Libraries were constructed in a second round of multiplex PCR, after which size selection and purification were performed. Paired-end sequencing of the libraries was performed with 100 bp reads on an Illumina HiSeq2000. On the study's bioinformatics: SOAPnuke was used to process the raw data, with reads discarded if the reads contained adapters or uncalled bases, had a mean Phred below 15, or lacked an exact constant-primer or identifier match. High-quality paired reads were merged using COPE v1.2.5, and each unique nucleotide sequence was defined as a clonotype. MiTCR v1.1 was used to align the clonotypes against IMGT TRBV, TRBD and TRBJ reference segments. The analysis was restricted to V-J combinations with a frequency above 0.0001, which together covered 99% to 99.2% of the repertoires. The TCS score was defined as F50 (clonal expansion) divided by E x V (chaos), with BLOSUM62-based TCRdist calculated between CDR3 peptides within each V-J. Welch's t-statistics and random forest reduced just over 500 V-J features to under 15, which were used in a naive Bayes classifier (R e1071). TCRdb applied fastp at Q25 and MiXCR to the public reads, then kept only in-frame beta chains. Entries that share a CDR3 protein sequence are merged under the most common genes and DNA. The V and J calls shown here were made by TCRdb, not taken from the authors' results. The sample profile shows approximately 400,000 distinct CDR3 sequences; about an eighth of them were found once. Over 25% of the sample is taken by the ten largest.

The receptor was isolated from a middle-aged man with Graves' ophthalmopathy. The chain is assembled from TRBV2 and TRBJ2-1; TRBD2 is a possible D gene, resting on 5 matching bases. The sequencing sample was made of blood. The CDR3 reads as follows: CASSPPGKLFF. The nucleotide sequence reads TGTGCCAGCAGCCCCCCGGGGAAGCTGTTCTTC.